These 10 T cell receptor beta chains came from one sample sequenced in a study of blood T cell repertoires in COVID-19. Clones were sequenced by immunoSEQ multiplex PCR, and TCRdb holds only the in-frame ones, with some missing. The data contain about 68,000 clones, 75% to 90% of them singletons. Sequencing input: peripheral blood. The source is a human donor in a cohort sampled during active COVID-19.

DNA for the CDR3: TGTGCCAGCAGACCTAGACTAGCGGGTGGCACAGATACGCAGTATTTT. Its translation is CASRPRLAGGTDTQYF. The V call is TRBV11-1, the J call TRBJ2-3; 10 bases line up with TRBD2. CDR1 SGHAT and CDR2 FQDESV come from the germline V gene (reference sequence). The length of the CDR3 is 16 residues. Losses at the gene ends were 6 bases for V and 1 base for J; bases not matched to a gene: 7.

This chain uses TRBV4-3 with TRBJ1-1, with 7 bases fitting TRBD1. Germline CDR1 LGHNA, CDR2 YSLEER. J lost 5 bases, V lost 0 bases, and 6 bases had no gene match. The CDR3 spans 15 residues. The CDR3 sequence is CASSQEPQGRTEAFF. The CDR3 DNA reads as TGCGCCAGCAGCCAAGAACCACAGGGGCGGACTGAAGCTTTCTTT.

V is TRBV5-1 and J is TRBJ2-2; D gene unclear. V was shortened by 3 bases and J by 6 bases, with 6 bases between the two germline ends. CDR3 length equals 12 residues. Germline values: CDR1 SGHRS, CDR2 YFSETQ. As DNA, the CDR3 is TGCGCCAGCAGCTACGGAGCCGGGGAGCTGTTTTTT. Protein product: CASSYGAGELFF.

The J gene is TRBJ2-1, the V gene TRBV6-5; 11 bases map to TRBD2. The CDR3 totals 15 residues. Trimming took 2 bases from V and 4 from J; bases not matched to a gene: 1. Germline-derived CDR1 and CDR2 are MNHEY and SVGAGI. DNA of the CDR3: TGTGCCAGCAGTTACGGGACTAGCGGTTACAATGAGCAGTTCTTC. Amino acid sequence: CASSYGTSGYNEQFF.

This clone was found once. J is TRBJ1-2 and V is TRBV2; D perhaps matches TRBD1 (5 bases). The CDR3 loop spans 14 amino acids. The germline CDR1 and CDR2 sequences are SNHLY and FYNNEI. Trimming shortened V by 2 bases and J by 6 bases, and 13 bases separated the two germline ends. The CDR3 DNA sequence: TGTGCCAGCAGTGAATCCAGGGTAAACCATGGCTACACCTTC. Translating gives CASSESRVNHGYTF.

The chain joins TRBV11-2 to TRBJ2-7; 9 bases match TRBD2. This CDR3 is built from 16 residues. Germline-derived CDR1 and CDR2 are SGHAT and FQNNGV. Trimming cost V 4 bases and J 2 bases; bases outside gene matches: 9. The CDR3 DNA follows: TGTGCCAGCAGCTGGTCAAGCGGGGGGACAACCTACGAGCAGTACTTC. It yields the protein CASSWSSGGTTYEQYF.

The count of this clone is one. The rearrangement joins TRBV12-5 to TRBJ1-3, with 10 bases lining up with TRBD1. Per germline, CDR1 LGHNT and CDR2 FRNRAP. This CDR3 spans 17 amino acids. V shed 4 bases, J shed 1 base, and the junction held 7 bases outside the gene matches. The CDR3 reads CASGSPPGQGSGNTIYF. The CDR3 nucleotides are TGTGCTAGTGGTTCGCCCCCGGGACAGGGGTCTGGAAACACCATATATTTT.

V usage is TRBV10-3 and J usage is TRBJ2-1; the match to TRBD2 covers 8 bases. Losses at the gene ends were 2 bases for V and 3 bases for J; bases not matched to a gene: 6. The length of the CDR3 is 16 residues. Germline V CDR1 and CDR2: ENHRY, SYGVKD. Here the CDR3 reads CAISEPSTSVYNEQFF. The CDR3 nucleotides are TGTGCCATCAGTGAGCCCTCGACTAGCGTCTACAATGAGCAGTTCTTC.

V usage is TRBV28 and J usage is TRBJ2-1; D remains unclear. CDR1 is MDHEN and CDR2 is SYDVKM in the germline V gene. The CDR3 extends over 11 amino acids. With 4 bases removed from V and 7 bases from J, the gap between germline ends came to 5 bases. The CDR3 bases are TGTGCCAGCAGTTCTCCTAATGAGCAGTTCTTC. As protein: CASSSPNEQFF.

The rearrangement uses TRBV5-1 and TRBJ1-6, with D perhaps TRBD1 (5 bases). V was cut by 1 base and J by 5 bases, with 16 bases left in between. Germline CDR1 and CDR2: SGHRS and YFSETQ. This CDR3 contains 17 residues. The CDR3 sequence: CASSLKVTAMDNSPLHF. CDR3 DNA: TGCGCCAGCAGCTTGAAAGTGACAGCAATGGATAATTCACCCCTCCACTTT.